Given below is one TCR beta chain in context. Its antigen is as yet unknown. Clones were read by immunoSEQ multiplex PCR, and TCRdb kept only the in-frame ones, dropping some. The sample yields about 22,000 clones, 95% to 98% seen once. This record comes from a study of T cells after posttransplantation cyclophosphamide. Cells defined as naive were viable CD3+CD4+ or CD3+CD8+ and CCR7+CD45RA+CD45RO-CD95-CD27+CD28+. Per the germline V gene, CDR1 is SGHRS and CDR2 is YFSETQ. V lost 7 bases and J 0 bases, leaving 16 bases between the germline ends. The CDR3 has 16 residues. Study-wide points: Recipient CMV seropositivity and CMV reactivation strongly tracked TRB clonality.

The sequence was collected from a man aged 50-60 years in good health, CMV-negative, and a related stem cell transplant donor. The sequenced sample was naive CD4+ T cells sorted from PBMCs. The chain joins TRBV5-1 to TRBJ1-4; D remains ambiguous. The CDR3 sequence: CASQGSDRATNEKLFF. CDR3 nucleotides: TGCGCCAGCCAAGGGAGCGACCGTGCAACTAATGAAAAACTGTTTTTT.